Each of the 32 T cell receptor beta chains below was sequenced from the same sample in a study of blood T cell repertoires in COVID-19. Clones were read by immunoSEQ multiplex PCR, and TCRdb kept only the in-frame ones, dropping some. Of some 360,000 clones listed, more than 75% were seen once; the top ten hold 2% to 2.5%. Sequenced material: peripheral blood. The receptors come from a woman aged 55-69 years with COVID-19, enrolled during active disease.

The CDR3 bases are TGCAGTGCTAGTGGTCCGGGTAATGAAAAACTGTTTTTT. It yields the protein CSASGPGNEKLFF. The chain recombines TRBV20-1 with TRBJ1-4; D is uncertain. V was trimmed by 3 bases and J by 4 bases, leaving 9 bases between them. This CDR3 is 13 amino acids long. Germline CDR1 DFQATT, CDR2 SNEGSKA (reference sequence).

V and J are TRBV19 and TRBJ1-5, with 8 bases fitting TRBD1. There are 13 residues in the CDR3. V lost 7 bases, J lost 5 bases, and 4 bases stayed unmatched. Germline-derived CDR1 and CDR2 are LNHDA and SQIVND (reference sequence). This CDR3 reads CASKKDRDQPQHF. In DNA form, the CDR3 reads TGTGCCAGTAAAAAGGACAGGGATCAGCCCCAGCATTTT.

The chain joins TRBV7-6 to TRBJ2-2; 7 bases map to TRBD1. This CDR3 is built from 16 residues. J was trimmed by 4 bases and V by 1 base; bases with no gene match: 6. Per the germline V gene, CDR1 is SGHVS and CDR2 is FNYEAQ. The CDR3 is CASSLGGGLATGELFF. Here the CDR3 DNA reads TGTGCCAGCAGCTTAGGAGGGGGCCTTGCCACCGGGGAGCTGTTTTTT.

The genes are TRBV28 and TRBJ1-2; tentative D call: TRBD1 (6 bases). The CDR3 runs to 11 residues. CDR1 is MDHEN and CDR2 is SYDVKM in the germline V gene. V dropped 10 bases and J dropped 7 bases, with 13 bases sitting between them. Written as DNA, the CDR3 is TGTGCCATCCCAACAGGGTCTGGCTACACCTTC. Translation gives CAIPTGSGYTF.

The CDR3 DNA is TGTGCCAGCAGCTGGGGGACAGCTTCGGTTGAGCAGTACTTC. It codes for CASSWGTASVEQYF. This chain connects TRBV7-9 to TRBJ2-7; 7 positions agree with TRBD1. The CDR3 runs 14 residues. Germline CDR1 reads SEHNR; CDR2 reads FQNEAQ (reference sequence). V lost 4 bases, J lost 7 bases, and 10 bases stayed unmatched.

A single count supports this clone. The chain couples TRBV7-9 to TRBJ2-5, with D perhaps matching TRBD1 (6 bases). V dropped 11 bases and J dropped 0 bases, with 10 bases sitting between them. Germline loops: CDR1 SEHNR, CDR2 FQNEAQ (reference sequence). The CDR3 has 12 amino acids. CDR3 sequence (DNA): TGTGCCGGGGGCAGGGACCAAGAGACCCAGTACTTC. Translation gives CAGGRDQETQYF. The whole variable domain, remainder taken from reference TRBV7-9 and TRBJ2-5, is DTGVSQNPRHKITKRGQNVTFRCDPISEHNRLYWYRQTLGQGPEFLTYFQNEAQLEKSRLLSDRFSAERPKGSFSTLEIQRTEQGDSAMYLCAGGRDQETQYFGPGTRLLVL.

This chain uses TRBV7-8 with TRBJ1-3, with TRBD1 as a possible D gene (5 bases). CDR3 length equals 14 residues. V shed 6 bases and J shed 4 bases, with 13 bases lying between them. Germline V gives CDR1 SGHVS, CDR2 FQNEAQ. CDR3 bases: TGTGCCAGCAGTCCGGGGGGTAACGGAAACACCATATATTTT. This encodes CASSPGGNGNTIYF.

This chain connects TRBV19 to TRBJ2-5, with 10 positions matching TRBD2. The CDR3 has 16 residues. V lost 0 bases, J lost 4 bases, and 5 bases stayed unmatched. The germline gives CDR1 LNHDA, CDR2 SQIVND (reference sequence). The CDR3 here is CASSIDRLAGAETQYF. In nucleotides, the CDR3 is TGTGCCAGTAGTATAGATCGGCTAGCGGGGGCAGAGACCCAGTACTTC.

In its sample, this clone was seen once. This chain links TRBV28 with TRBJ2-2; TRBD2 matches 9 bases. Per the germline V gene, CDR1 is MDHEN and CDR2 is SYDVKM. The CDR3 length is 13 residues. V gave up 6 bases and J gave up 6 bases; unmatched junction bases: 2. The CDR3 protein is CASSGTSPGELFF. Here the CDR3 DNA reads TGTGCCAGCAGCGGGACTAGCCCCGGGGAGCTGTTTTTT.

This clone was found a few times. The chain recombines TRBV18 with TRBJ1-1, with D uncertain. The V end was cut by 1 base, the J end by 0 bases, with 9 bases between. Per germline, CDR1 KGHSH and CDR2 LQKENI. The CDR3 totals 15 residues. CDR3 DNA sequence: TGTGCCAGCTCACCACAAGGGAGTCTGAACACTGAAGCTTTCTTT. Translated, it gives CASSPQGSLNTEAFF.

The chain uses TRBV2 and TRBJ1-5, with 10 positions matching TRBD1. With 2 bases clipped from V and 7 bases from J, the junction kept 5 bases outside the gene matches. Germline lookup yields CDR1 SNHLY and CDR2 FYNNEI. CDR3 length equals 15 residues. CDR3 coding DNA: TGTGCCAGCAGTGAACGACAGGGGGCGAGACAGCCCCAGCATTTT. The encoded protein is CASSERQGARQPQHF.

This chain uses TRBV14 with TRBJ2-5; 12 bases align to TRBD2. V was pared by 4 bases and J by 1 base, with 4 bases of the junction left unmatched. The CDR3 is 16 amino acids. Germline CDR1 is SGHDN and CDR2 is FVKESK. The CDR3 DNA follows: TGTGCCAGCAGCCTAGGACTAGCGGGGTTCCAAGAGACCCAGTACTTC. Its protein product is CASSLGLAGFQETQYF. Full variable domain (remainder filled in from reference TRBV14 and TRBJ2-5): EAGVTQFPSHSVIEKGQTVTLRCDPISGHDNLYWYRRVMGKEIKFLLHFVKESKQDESGMPNNRFLAERTGGTYSTLKVQPAELEDSGVYFCASSLGLAGFQETQYFGPGTRLLVL.

V and J are TRBV27 and TRBJ2-1; D is possibly TRBD2 (6 bases). Trimming shortened V by 1 base and J by 9 bases, and 16 bases separated the two germline ends. Germline V gene data show CDR1 as MNHEY and CDR2 as SMNVEV (reference sequence). The CDR3 length is 15 residues. CDR3 residues: CASSLWERVGGEQFF. CDR3 DNA sequence: TGTGCCAGCAGTTTATGGGAGCGGGTGGGGGGTGAGCAGTTCTTC.

The chain joins TRBV19 to TRBJ2-7, with 8 bases matching TRBD1. The CDR3 extends over 14 amino acids. Losses at the gene ends were 3 bases for V and 6 bases for J; bases not matched to a gene: 7. Germline V CDR1 and CDR2: LNHDA, SQIVND (reference sequence). The CDR3 DNA sequence: TGTGCCAGTAGTATCCAGCAGGGGGCTGGCGAGCAGTACTTC. This codes for CASSIQQGAGEQYF.

The DNA of the CDR3 is TGTGCCAGCAGCCAAGGGGACAGGGGGCGCACCGCCAACGTCCTGACTTTC. This sequence encodes CASSQGDRGRTANVLTF. J is TRBJ2-6 and V is TRBV14, with 12 bases matching TRBD1. The ends lost 1 base at V and 7 bases at J; junction bases unmatched: 5. The CDR3 covers 17 residues. CDR1 and CDR2 (germline): SGHDN, FVKESK. Full variable domain (rest looked up from reference TRBV14 and TRBJ2-6): EAGVTQFPSHSVIEKGQTVTLRCDPISGHDNLYWYRRVMGKEIKFLLHFVKESKQDESGMPNNRFLAERTGGTYSTLKVQPAELEDSGVYFCASSQGDRGRTANVLTFGAGSRLTVL.

The rearrangement uses TRBV13 and TRBJ2-5; TRBD2 agrees at 8 bases. V lost 5 bases and J lost 2; bases outside the gene matches: 4. The CDR3 totals 14 residues. Germline values: CDR1 PRHDT, CDR2 FYEKMQ (reference sequence). CDR3 sequence: CASSPRGVQETQYF. The CDR3 region has the DNA TGTGCCAGCAGCCCGCGGGGGGTACAAGAGACCCAGTACTTC.

The V call is TRBV18, the J call TRBJ1-4, with D maybe TRBD1 (5 bases). This CDR3 region has 13 residues. Germline V gene lookup returns CDR1 KGHSH and CDR2 LQKENI. The germline V and J ends were trimmed by 5 bases and 8 bases, with 12 bases remaining between them. CDR3 nucleotide sequence: TGTGCCAGCTCAATAGACAGCTGGGAAAAACTGTTTTTT. Its protein is CASSIDSWEKLFF.

The chain is built from TRBV5-4 and TRBJ1-1, with D possibly being TRBD1 (5 bases). The CDR3 runs to 12 residues. V was shortened by 6 bases and J by 7 bases, with 13 bases between the two germline ends. Looked up from germline, CDR1 is SGHNT and CDR2 is YYREEE (reference sequence). DNA of the CDR3: TGTGCCAGCACCCCGGGGGACGGTGAAGCTTTCTTT. This translates into CASTPGDGEAFF.

The chain uses TRBV3-1 (or the pseudogene TRBV3-2) and TRBJ2-5, with D maybe TRBD2 (6 bases). CDR3 length: 14 residues. Trimming left V 0 bases short and J 5 bases short, with 10 bases between. The germline CDR1 and CDR2 sequences are LGHDT and YNNKEL (reference sequence). The CDR3 region has the DNA TGTGCCAGCAGCCAAGACGCAGGGAGGGAGACCCAGTACTTC. Translating gives CASSQDAGRETQYF.

The rearrangement uses TRBV11-2 and TRBJ1-1, with 10 bases matching TRBD1. V dropped 3 bases and J dropped 6; count of bases not matched to a gene: 19. This CDR3 spans 19 amino acids. CDR1 and CDR2 from the germline V gene are SGHAT and FQNNGV. The CDR3 DNA reads as TGTGCCAGCAGCTTTAGGGTGACAGGGGGCAGGTTGCGAAGTTCTGAAGCTTTCTTT. Encoded protein: CASSFRVTGGRLRSSEAFF.

The chain joins TRBV9 to TRBJ1-3; D not resolved. Deletions cut 3 bases from V and 0 bases from J, with 10 bases between. Germline assignment: CDR1 SGDLS and CDR2 YYNGEE. This CDR3 is 15 amino acids long. The CDR3 loop reads CASSGGIFSGNTIYF. CDR3 in DNA: TGTGCCAGCAGCGGCGGGATTTTCTCTGGAAACACCATATATTTT.

The rearrangement links TRBV5-1 to TRBJ1-4, with TRBD1 matching 8 bases. Unmatched junction bases numbered 6, after V lost 4 bases and J lost 7 bases. The germline V gene has CDR1 SGHRS and CDR2 YFSETQ. This CDR3 comprises 14 residues. The CDR3: CASSPTGGSEKLFF. DNA of the CDR3: TGCGCCAGCAGCCCAACAGGGGGATCTGAAAAACTGTTTTTT.

This sequence joins TRBV25-1 and TRBJ1-5; a possible D gene is TRBD1 (6 bases). Trimming pared 0 bases from V and 3 bases from J, leaving 18 bases between. Germline CDR1 and CDR2: MGHDK and SYGVNS. CDR3 size: 18 residues. Written as DNA, the CDR3 is TGTGCCAGCAGTGAATATAAATCACGGACAGTCTACAATCAGCCCCAGCATTTT. As protein: CASSEYKSRTVYNQPQHF.

This chain joins TRBV18 and TRBJ1-2; no clear D. The CDR3 loop spans 15 amino acids. V was pared by 3 bases and J by 0 bases, with 11 bases between. Germline lookup yields CDR1 KGHSH and CDR2 LQKENI. CDR3 in amino acids: CASSPAADANYGYTF. In nucleotides, the CDR3 is TGTGCCAGCTCACCGGCGGCTGATGCTAACTATGGCTACACCTTC.

V and J are TRBV4-1 and TRBJ2-2; TRBD1 aligns across 12 bases. Germline CDR1 reads MGHRA; CDR2 reads YSYEKL. The V gene end was trimmed by 3 bases and the J gene end by 0 bases; junction bases not matched to a gene: 5. CDR3 length: 18 residues. CDR3 in DNA: TGCGCCAGCAGCCACCCCCGGGACAGGGGGCCGAACACCGGGGAGCTGTTTTTT. Its translation is CASSHPRDRGPNTGELFF.

V is TRBV3-1 (or the pseudogene TRBV3-2) and J is TRBJ2-5; TRBD1 might be the D (5 bases). The V end lost 3 bases, the J end lost 4 bases, and 18 bases lay between the germline ends. Per germline, CDR1 LGHDT and CDR2 YNNKEL (reference sequence). The CDR3 contains 16 residues. CDR3 nucleotides: TGTGCCAGCAGCCAGGGGCATCGTCTTGGCGGAGAGACCCAGTACTTC. It translates to CASSQGHRLGGETQYF.

The chain employs TRBV7-8 and TRBJ1-1, with D possibly TRBD1 on 5 matching bases. Trimming took 3 bases from V and 1 from J, leaving 15 bases between them. The CDR3 totals 16 residues. Germline V gene sequence: CDR1 SGHVS, CDR2 FQNEAQ. CDR3 region: CASSFDPDIQNTEAFF. CDR3 nucleotides: TGTGCCAGCAGCTTTGATCCGGACATACAGAACACTGAAGCTTTCTTT. Supplemented by reference TRBV7-8 and TRBJ1-1, the full variable domain reads GAGVSQSPRYKVAKRGQDVALRCDPISGHVSLFWYQQALGQGPEFLTYFQNEAQLDKSGLPSDRFFAERPEGSVSTLKIQRTQQEDSAVYLCASSFDPDIQNTEAFFGQGTRLTVV.

This chain links TRBV6-5 with TRBJ2-1; D unclear. The CDR3 runs 11 residues. The germline V gene has CDR1 MNHEY and CDR2 SVGAGI. V was cut by 5 bases and J by 6 bases, with 5 bases left in between. CDR3 protein: CASSLPNEQFF. The CDR3 DNA is TGTGCCAGCAGTCTTCCCAATGAGCAGTTCTTC.

The chain combines TRBV6-1 with TRBJ2-5; TRBD1 agrees at 8 bases. The germline CDR1 and CDR2 sequences are MNHNS and SASEGT. The CDR3 runs 16 residues. The ends lost 1 base at V and 4 bases at J; junction bases unmatched: 8. Here the CDR3 DNA reads TGTGCCAGCAGTGAAGGGGCCAGGGGGCGAGGAGAGACCCAGTACTTC. Translating it yields CASSEGARGRGETQYF.

The V gene is TRBV30, the J gene TRBJ1-1; possible D gene TRBD1, 6 bases. This CDR3 spans 15 amino acids. Germline CDR1 GTSNPN, CDR2 SVGIG (reference sequence). Trimming shortened V by 0 bases and J by 5 bases, and 16 bases separated the two germline ends. The CDR3 sequence is CAWSVRSGGGTEAFF. CDR3 bases: TGTGCCTGGAGTGTAAGAAGCGGGGGCGGAACTGAAGCTTTCTTT.

The chain couples TRBV4-1 to TRBJ1-6; D remains unclear. With 6 bases removed from V and 0 bases from J, the gap between germline ends came to 9 bases. The CDR3 totals 15 residues. Per germline, CDR1 MGHRA and CDR2 YSYEKL. CDR3 in amino acids: CASRLGISYNSPLHF. For the CDR3, the DNA is TGCGCCAGCAGACTAGGGATCTCCTATAATTCACCCCTCCACTTT.

The rearrangement uses TRBV30 and TRBJ1-1; maybe TRBD1 (6 bases). V gave up 3 bases and J gave up 3 bases, with 11 bases separating them. The CDR3 runs to 13 residues. Looked up from germline, CDR1 is GTSNPN and CDR2 is SVGIG (reference sequence). In nucleotides, the CDR3 is TGTGCCTGGAGCAGGCAGGGGTACACTGAAGCTTTCTTT. It specifies CAWSRQGYTEAFF. Full variable domain (remainder filled in from reference TRBV30 and TRBJ1-1): SQTIHQWPATLVQPVGSPLSLECTVEGTSNPNLYWYRQAAGRGLQLLFYSVGIGQISSEVPQNLSASRPQDRQFILSSKKLLLSDSGFYLCAWSRQGYTEAFFGQGTRLTVV.